The source of this T cell receptor (beta chain) is a study of shared clonotypes between healthy human individuals. Study results and limitations: The four-donor shared clonotypes exceeded non-shared clonotypes in generation probability, with non-shared ones scoring lower. In four donors, around 5.5% of naive CD4 clonotypes appeared in common.

Turning to this clone: The antigen is undetermined.

With V trimmed by 3 bases and J by 10 bases, 2 bases remained unmatched. Looked up from germline, CDR1 is SGHDN and CDR2 is FVKESK. The CDR3 has 12 residues. Generated by immunoSEQ multiplex PCR, the TCRdb table keeps only in-frame clones and is missing some. Here the sample spans some 1.4 million clones, approximately 96% being singletons. J is TRBJ1-4 and V is TRBV14, with 7 bases that match TRBD1. This receptor was taken from a man aged 25 to 40 in good health. The sample consisted of naive CD4+ T cells sorted from blood. Specified subset: CD45RA+ positively selected. CDR3 region: CASSHGTAKLFF. CDR3 coding DNA: TGTGCCAGCAGCCACGGGACAGCAAAACTGTTTTTT.